The TCR beta chain under discussion was sequenced for a study of control samples from healthy donors and cancer patients. Trimming took 0 bases from V and 2 from J, leaving 12 bases between them. There are 15 residues in the CDR3. Germline V gene lookup returns CDR1 GTSNPN and CDR2 SVGIG (reference sequence). The assay was immunoSEQ multiplex PCR, and TCRdb's table has in-frame clones only and misses some. In the table there are roughly 45,000 clones, 86% of which are singletons. The TCR comes from a woman in her forties or fifties with lung cancer. The chain joins TRBV30 to TRBJ2-3; no clear D. The sample consisted of PBMCs. Here the CDR3 reads CAWSVSIPSTDTQYF. CDR3 nucleotides: TGTGCCTGGAGTGTATCTATCCCATCCACAGATACGCAGTATTTT.